This is a list of T cell receptor beta chains from one sample in a study of blood T cell repertoires in COVID-19. Profiled with immunoSEQ multiplex PCR; TCRdb holds only in-frame clones, not every one. The top ten clones hold around 15% of a sample with about 120,000 clones, around three quarters of them seen once. Sequencing was carried out using peripheral blood. These receptor sequences come from a man between 60 and 75 years old with active or convalescent COVID-19. The CDR3 runs from the conserved cysteine through the conserved F or W. A D gene is named only where the DNA matches it firmly. Rows may omit the clone size; those that give it use once, few, many or a size class.

D gene: TRBD2
clone size: .
J gene: TRBJ2-5
V gene: TRBV5-1
CDR3 protein: CASSLELAGALGTQYF
CDR3 DNA: TGCGCCAGCAGCTTGGAGCTAGCGGGAGCGTTGGGGACCCAGTACTTC

D gene: TRBD1
clone size: .
J gene: TRBJ2-7
V gene: TRBV18
CDR3 protein: CASSPNRGDEQYF
CDR3 DNA: TGTGCCAGCTCACCCAACAGGGGGGACGAGCAGTACTTC

D gene: .
clone size: .
J gene: TRBJ2-5
V gene: TRBV29-1
CDR3 protein: CSVSTQETQYF
CDR3 DNA: TGCAGCGTCTCTACCCAAGAGACCCAGTACTTC

D gene: .
clone size: .
J gene: TRBJ1-1
V gene: TRBV4-1
CDR3 protein: CASSLRRDTEAFF
CDR3 DNA: TGCGCCAGCAGCCTCCGGAGGGACACTGAAGCTTTCTTT

D gene: TRBD2
clone size: .
J gene: TRBJ2-5
V gene: TRBV10-3
CDR3 protein: CAISGTRQETQYF
CDR3 DNA: TGTGCCATCAGCGGGACTAGACAAGAGACCCAGTACTTC

D gene: TRBD1
clone size: .
J gene: TRBJ2-3
V gene: TRBV29-1
CDR3 protein: CSVWTGGRDTQYF
CDR3 DNA: TGCAGCGTTTGGACAGGGGGCAGGGATACGCAGTATTTT

D gene: .
clone size: .
J gene: TRBJ2-7
V gene: TRBV5-1
CDR3 protein: CASSITTGSYEQYF
CDR3 DNA: TGCGCCAGCAGTATAACCACAGGGTCCTACGAGCAGTACTTC

D gene: TRBD1
clone size: .
J gene: TRBJ2-3
V gene: TRBV7-3
CDR3 protein: CASSLKGTDTDTQYF
CDR3 DNA: TGTGCCAGCAGCTTAAAGGGGACAGACACAGATACGCAGTATTTT

D gene: .
clone size: .
J gene: TRBJ2-7
V gene: TRBV4-1
CDR3 protein: CASSHHRDSYEQYF
CDR3 DNA: TGCGCCAGCAGCCATCACAGGGATTCCTACGAGCAGTACTTC

D gene: .
clone size: .
J gene: TRBJ1-5
V gene: TRBV30
CDR3 protein: CAWSSGRVDNQPQHF
CDR3 DNA: TGTGCCTGGAGTTCAGGCAGGGTAGACAATCAGCCCCAGCATTTT

D gene: .
clone size: few
J gene: TRBJ2-7
V gene: TRBV7-9
CDR3 protein: CASSLGRGIGSYEQYF
CDR3 DNA: TGTGCCAGCAGCTTAGGCAGGGGCATCGGGTCCTACGAGCAGTACTTC

D gene: TRBD2
clone size: .
J gene: TRBJ2-3
V gene: TRBV7-3
CDR3 protein: CASSRLAGGADTQYF
CDR3 DNA: TGTGCCAGCAGCCGACTAGCGGGGGGGGCAGATACGCAGTATTTT

D gene: TRBD2
clone size: .
J gene: TRBJ2-7
V gene: TRBV7-8
CDR3 protein: CASSPSSGRGHEQYF
CDR3 DNA: TGTGCCAGCAGCCCCTCAAGCGGGAGAGGGCACGAGCAGTACTTC

D gene: TRBD1
clone size: .
J gene: TRBJ2-7
V gene: TRBV2
CDR3 protein: CASDRAYEQYF
CDR3 DNA: TGTGCCAGCGACAGGGCATACGAGCAGTACTTC

D gene: .
clone size: .
J gene: TRBJ2-5
V gene: TRBV29-1
CDR3 protein: CSVSKERQFQETQYF
CDR3 DNA: TGCAGCGTCAGTAAGGAGCGACAGTTCCAAGAGACCCAGTACTTC

D gene: TRBD1
clone size: .
J gene: TRBJ1-1
V gene: TRBV19
CDR3 protein: CATKLVGGRAFF
CDR3 DNA: TGTGCCACCAAATTGGTAGGGGGCCGGGCTTTCTTT

D gene: TRBD2
clone size: .
J gene: TRBJ2-7
V gene: TRBV18
CDR3 protein: CASSPGLAGAYEQYF
CDR3 DNA: TGTGCCAGCTCGCCAGGACTAGCGGGGGCCTACGAGCAGTACTTC

D gene: .
clone size: .
J gene: TRBJ2-7
V gene: TRBV11-3
CDR3 protein: CASSALGEVEQYF
CDR3 DNA: TGTGCCAGCAGCGCCCTCGGTGAGGTGGAGCAGTACTTC

D gene: TRBD1
clone size: .
J gene: TRBJ2-7
V gene: TRBV3-1/TRBV3-2
CDR3 protein: CASSQDWTGYEQYF
CDR3 DNA: TGTGCCAGCAGCCAAGACTGGACAGGCTACGAGCAGTACTTC

D gene: TRBD2
clone size: .
J gene: TRBJ2-7
V gene: TRBV27
CDR3 protein: CASSPSPSGRADEQYF
CDR3 DNA: TGTGCCAGCAGTCCCTCCCCCAGCGGGAGGGCCGACGAGCAGTACTTC

D gene: .
clone size: .
J gene: TRBJ2-7
V gene: TRBV28
CDR3 protein: CASSFIQGYEQYF
CDR3 DNA: TGTGCCAGCAGTTTTATACAGGGATACGAGCAGTACTTC

D gene: .
clone size: few
J gene: TRBJ2-7
V gene: TRBV21-1
CDR3 protein: CASSSPNHRVLRLCSYEQYF
CDR3 DNA: TGTGCCAGCAGCTCTCCAAACCACAGGGTTTTAAGGCTATGCTCCTACGAGCAGTACTTC